Ten or more counts support the clone carrying this T cell receptor (beta chain). The source of the sample is a study of response to subunit inactivated influenza vaccine. TCRdb re-called the RT-PCR reads through MiXCR, storing one row per CDR3 protein. The sample has 600,000 to 850,000 distinct CDR3 sequences, 14% seen once. CDR3 length: 14 residues. Germline V lookup: CDR1 MNHEY, CDR2 SVGEGT. Unmatched junction bases numbered 7, after V lost 6 bases and J lost 4 bases. V and J are TRBV6-2 or TRBV6-3 and TRBJ2-7; 9 bases map to TRBD1. The receptor was isolated from a man between 45 and 60 years old who received an inactivated influenza vaccine. The sequencing here drew on PBMCs from blood, taken roughly 15 days before vaccination. Here the CDR3 reads CASRPGQGPYEQYF. The CDR3 DNA sequence: TGTGCCAGCAGGCCGGGACAGGGACCTTACGAGCAGTACTTC.